This is a list of T cell receptor beta chains from one sample in a study of shared clonotypes between healthy human individuals. The data were produced by immunoSEQ multiplex PCR, yet TCRdb's version contains in-frame clones alone and is incomplete. The repertoire holds about half a million clones, about 80% seen once, with more than 10% in the top ten. Sample: PBMCs. These receptor sequences come from a middle-aged woman in good health. Some clones in this sample may be carry-over from other donors' samples. CDR3s include the opening cysteine and the closing phenylalanine or tryptophan. The D gene is left open where the match is weak. Size is omitted from some rows. Given values are once, few, many or a class for expanded clones.

TRBJ2-5	.	TRBV4-2	.	CASSLRSQVQETQYF	TGTGCCAGCAGTTTAAGGTCTCAAGTTCAGGAGACCCAGTACTTC
TRBJ2-3	.	TRBV4-3	.	CASSQGDMGASTDTQYF	TGCGCCAGCAGCCAAGGGGATATGGGGGCTAGCACAGATACGCAGTATTTT
TRBJ1-3	.	TRBV29-1	few	CSVESAGNTIYF	TGCAGCGTTGAGTCCGCGGGCAACACCATATATTTT
TRBJ2-6	TRBD1	TRBV7-9	.	CASSLLGTVSGANVLTF	TGTGCCAGCAGCTTATTAGGGACAGTCTCTGGGGCCAACGTCCTGACTTTC
TRBJ1-4	.	TRBV5-1	.	CASSLDPDEKLFF	TGCGCCAGCAGCTTGGATCCAGATGAAAAACTGTTTTTT
TRBJ2-7	.	TRBV7-9	.	CASSPHLGEQYF	TGTGCCAGCAGCCCACACCTCGGCGAGCAGTACTTC
TRBJ2-7	.	TRBV23-1	.	CASKPGNRELEQYF	TGCGCCAGCAAACCGGGAAACAGGGAACTGGAGCAGTACTTC
TRBJ2-2	.	TRBV5-6	few	CASSALSSGLTGELFF	TGTGCCAGCAGCGCGTTGAGTAGCGGTCTTACCGGGGAGCTGTTTTTT
TRBJ1-1	TRBD1	TRBV7-2	.	CASSLRQGLTLAFF	TGTGCCAGCAGCCTTCGACAGGGGTTGACATTGGCTTTCTTT
TRBJ1-5	TRBD1	TRBV29-1	.	CSVGQGVNQPQHF	TGCAGCGTTGGACAGGGAGTAAATCAGCCCCAGCATTTT
TRBJ2-3	.	TRBV4-3	.	CASSPRVVIGTDTQYF	TGCGCCAGCAGCCCCAGGGTGGTTATAGGCACAGATACGCAGTATTTT
TRBJ1-2	.	TRBV30	.	CAWSPRGRLGYTF	TGTGCCTGGAGTCCCCGTGGCAGGCTTGGCTACACCTTC
TRBJ1-2	.	TRBV6-1	.	CASREAGVHGYTF	TGTGCCAGCAGGGAGGCAGGGGTTCATGGCTACACCTTC
TRBJ1-1	TRBD1	TRBV18	.	CASSQKGAPVNTEAFF	TGTGCCAGCTCACAGAAGGGGGCCCCCGTGAACACTGAAGCTTTCTTT
TRBJ2-7	.	TRBV9	.	CASRDPLAGASREQYF	TGTGCCAGCAGAGACCCTCTGGCGGGGGCCTCTAGGGAGCAGTACTTC
TRBJ1-1	.	TRBV6-6	.	CASNPNIDTEAFF	TGTGCCAGCAACCCAAACATTGACACTGAAGCTTTCTTT
TRBJ1-2	TRBD1	TRBV18	.	CASSRSPDRAEDGYTF	TGTGCCAGCTCACGATCCCCGGACAGGGCAGAAGATGGCTACACCTTC
TRBJ2-4	.	TRBV9	.	CASSGAGVRGNIQYF	TGTGCCAGCAGCGGCGCTGGGGTCAGGGGAAACATTCAGTACTTC
TRBJ1-4	.	TRBV2	.	CASSVTGARGEKLFF	TGTGCCAGCAGTGTAACGGGGGCGAGAGGTGAAAAACTGTTTTTT
TRBJ1-2	TRBD1	TRBV15	.	CATSRTGGSYGYTF	TGTGCCACCAGCAGGACAGGGGGGAGCTATGGCTACACCTTC
TRBJ2-3	TRBD2	TRBV4-1	.	CASSSSGRGTDTQYF	TGCGCCAGCAGCTCTAGCGGGAGAGGCACAGATACGCAGTATTTT
TRBJ2-5	TRBD2	TRBV14	.	CASSTSGLAGVETQYF	TGTGCCAGCAGCACCTCGGGACTAGCGGGAGTAGAGACCCAGTACTTC
TRBJ2-5	TRBD1	TRBV29-1	.	CSVEGSWDRGQETQYF	TGCAGCGTTGAAGGTTCCTGGGACAGGGGCCAAGAGACTCAGTACTTC
TRBJ2-7	.	TRBV27	few	CASSLRAYYEQYF	TGTGCCAGCAGTTTAAGGGCCTACTACGAGCAGTACTTC
TRBJ1-1	.	TRBV7-9	.	CASSLGTTGTGNTEAFF	TGTGCCAGCAGCTTAGGGACAACAGGGACGGGGAACACTGAAGCTTTCTTT
TRBJ2-7	.	TRBV6-1	once	CAITRLGRYEQYF	TGTGCCATCACACGGTTAGGGCGGTACGAGCAGTACTTC
TRBJ1-1	.	TRBV5-6	.	CASSLGLGRANTEAFF	TGTGCCAGCAGCTTGGGGTTAGGCAGGGCGAACACTGAAGCTTTCTTT